The 16 T cell receptor beta chains below were found in one sample sequenced in a study of neurological immune-mediated disorders. Sample time point: longitudinal time-point 2. TCRdb redid the calling of the 5' RACE reads with MiXCR, one entry per CDR3 protein. The repertoire holds more than 30,000 distinct CDR3 sequences, with 10% to 15% as singletons. The sequenced sample consisted of PBMCs. The receptors were gathered from a middle-aged woman in good health.

This clonotype was observed many times. V and J are TRBV19 and TRBJ2-1; D is perhaps TRBD2 (6 bases). The CDR3 length is 19 residues. Between the trimmed V and J ends, which lost 1 base and 8 bases, there was a span of 27 bases. From germline, CDR1 is LNHDA and CDR2 SQIVND (reference sequence). Here the CDR3 reads CASSIGPGSAGLGRYEQFF. CDR3 in DNA: TGTGCCAGTAGTATAGGCCCTGGATCCGCGGGACTGGGTCGGTATGAGCAGTTCTTC.

This clonotype was seen at least ten times. This rearrangement joins TRBV4-3 to TRBJ2-1; no clear D gene. The germline gives CDR1 LGHNA, CDR2 YSLEER. CDR3 length equals 16 residues. V lost 0 bases to trimming and J lost 2 bases, with 11 bases between them. CDR3 DNA sequence: TGCGCCAGCAGCCAAGAGACATTAGCCCCCTACAATGAGCAGTTCTTC. Translated, it gives CASSQETLAPYNEQFF.

At least ten counts were recorded for this clonotype. The chain joins TRBV7-2 to TRBJ2-7; 9 bases align to TRBD1. The CDR3 totals 14 residues. Germline V CDR1 and CDR2: SGHTA, FQGNSA. The V segment lost 2 bases and the J segment 3 bases; nucleotides outside the gene matches: 2. The CDR3 coding sequence is TGTGCCAGCAGCTTAAACAGGGGGCTCTACGAGCAGTACTTC. It is translated as CASSLNRGLYEQYF. Full variable domain (remainder filled in from reference TRBV7-2 and TRBJ2-7): GAGVSQSPSNKVTEKGKDVELRCDPISGHTALYWYRQSLGQGLEFLIYFQGNSAPDKSGLPSDRFSAERTGGSVSTLTIQRTQQEDSAVYLCASSLNRGLYEQYFGPGTRLTVT.

As to this clonotype: A read error may be the cause here, since a much bigger clone is one base away. V is TRBV30 and J is TRBJ2-7, with 7 bases fitting TRBD1. V was clipped by 0 bases and J by 6 bases; unmatched bases: 8. The CDR3 spans 14 residues. Germline assignment: CDR1 GTSNPN and CDR2 SVGIG (reference sequence). The DNA of the CDR3 is TGTGCCTGGAGTGTAGACGACAGGGCCCGCGAGCAGTACTTC. This encodes CAWSVDDRAREQYF.

Many counts were recorded for this clonotype. The chain combines TRBV29-1 with TRBJ2-7; no reliable D call. V lost 6 bases and J 2 bases, leaving 11 bases between the germline ends. The CDR3 contains 12 residues. The germline gives CDR1 SQVTM, CDR2 ANQGSEA. Written as DNA, the CDR3 is TGCAGCGTCACAGACGCTCCCTACGAGCAGTACTTC. Translation: CSVTDAPYEQYF.

This clonotype has a count of ten or more. The genes are TRBV4-3 and TRBJ2-1; D possibly matches TRBD1 or TRBD2 (6 bases each). V was cut by 4 bases and J by 6 bases, with 22 bases left in between. The CDR3 length is 17 residues. Germline V gene data show CDR1 as LGHNA and CDR2 as YSLEER. CDR3 protein: CASSLWRGASIRNEQFF. The CDR3 DNA follows: TGCGCCAGCAGCCTCTGGAGGGGGGCCTCTATCCGCAATGAGCAGTTCTTC.

This clonotype came up many times. The chain employs TRBV20-1 and TRBJ1-6; D ambiguous. The germline V gene has CDR1 DFQATT and CDR2 SNEGSKA (reference sequence). The CDR3 is 16 amino acids. V dropped 5 bases and J dropped 0 bases, with 14 bases sitting between them. The CDR3 here is CSAPDGWSSYNSPLHF. Here the CDR3 DNA reads TGCAGTGCTCCGGACGGGTGGAGCTCCTATAATTCACCCCTCCACTTT.

This clonotype was counted many times. The chain recombines TRBV27 with TRBJ2-6; no clear D. The ends were cut back, 4 bases at V and 0 bases at J, with 7 bases in the middle. The CDR3 has 15 amino acids. Germline CDR1 reads MNHEY; CDR2 reads SMNVEV (reference sequence). The CDR3 reads CASSYENSGANVLTF. The CDR3 DNA sequence: TGTGCCAGCAGTTACGAGAACTCTGGGGCCAACGTCCTGACTTTC. The full variable domain, with the rest looked up from reference TRBV27 and TRBJ2-6, is EAQVTQNPRYLITVTGKKLTVTCSQNMNHEYMSWYRQDPGLGLRQIYYSMNVEVTDKGDVPEGYKVSRKEKRNFPLILESPSPNQTSLYFCASSYENSGANVLTFGAGSRLTVL.

Turning to this clonotype: One end of the junction does not line up with germline, which may come from a read error. This chain links TRBV6-6 with TRBJ2-7; perhaps TRBD2 as D (5 bases). Germline CDR1 MNHNY, CDR2 SVGAGI (reference sequence). This CDR3 contains 14 residues. The CDR3 DNA is TGTGTCAGCTGCCTAAGGGTGAGGGACTACGAGCAGTACTTC. It is translated as CVSCLRVRDYEQYF.

This clonotype came up once. This may arise from a read error, as a much more abundant clone is one base away. The chain uses TRBV20-1 and TRBJ1-5, with 9 bases fitting TRBD1. Germline V gives CDR1 DFQATT, CDR2 SNEGSKA (reference sequence). This CDR3 comprises 15 residues. The CDR3 sequence: CSASGTGRGNHPQHF. The DNA for the CDR3 is TGCAGTGCTAGCGGGACAGGGAGGGGCAATCATCCCCAGCATTTT.

Many counts were recorded for this clonotype. The genes are TRBV20-1 and TRBJ1-5, with TRBD1 matching over 9 bases. The CDR3 has 14 amino acids. J lost 1 base, V lost 5 bases, and 3 bases had no gene match. Germline values: CDR1 DFQATT, CDR2 SNEGSKA (reference sequence). The CDR3 DNA follows: TGCAGTGCTTGGACAGGGGAAAGCAATCAGCCCCAGCATTTT. It codes for CSAWTGESNQPQHF.

This clonotype was recorded at least ten times. This chain connects TRBV29-1 to TRBJ1-1; D ambiguous. The CDR3 length is 13 residues. Germline CDR1 is SQVTM and CDR2 is ANQGSEA. Trimming cost V 5 bases and J 1 base, with 11 bases left between them. DNA for the CDR3: TGCAGCGTTTCCGAACGACAGAACACTGAAGCTTTCTTT. It translates to CSVSERQNTEAFF.

The table lists this clonotype with many counts. This chain uses TRBV7-2 with TRBJ2-7; D might be TRBD2 (5 bases). The CDR3 length is 15 residues. V lost 1 base, J lost 6 bases, and 16 bases lay in between. Germline values: CDR1 SGHTA, CDR2 FQGNSA. The CDR3 is CASSLDTPGIGEQYF. The CDR3 nucleotides read TGTGCCAGCAGCTTAGACACCCCCGGGATCGGCGAGCAGTACTTC.

This clonotype was seen ten or more times. Mismatch with germline at one junction end may stem from a read error. V gene TRBV29-1 combines with J gene TRBJ2-7, with D hard to call. The CDR3 sequence is 12 residues long. CDR1 is SQVTM, CDR2 ANQGSEA, per germline. Here the CDR3 DNA reads TGCATCGTTCGCCCTAGGAGTGGTGAGCAGTACTTC. This sequence encodes CIVRPRSGEQYF.

Many counts were recorded for this clonotype. This chain connects TRBV6-2 or TRBV6-3 to TRBJ2-7; D is undetermined. V lost 2 bases, J lost 1 base, and 3 bases lay in between. Per germline, CDR1 MNHEY and CDR2 SVGEGT. The CDR3 is 12 amino acids. CDR3 loop: CASSYPSYEQYF. Here the CDR3 DNA reads TGTGCCAGCAGTTACCCTTCCTACGAGCAGTACTTC.

This clonotype was recorded at least ten times. The chain recombines TRBV7-2 with TRBJ1-1; D is unclear. V lost 4 bases and J 4 bases, leaving 10 bases between the germline ends. This CDR3 comprises 13 residues. Per the germline V gene, CDR1 is SGHTA and CDR2 is FQGNSA. The CDR3 DNA reads TGTGCCAGCAGCTCGTTCCACCCCACTGAAGCTTTCTTT. Protein sequence: CASSSFHPTEAFF.